A single sample gave rise to the 3 T cell receptor delta chains below, sequenced in a study of Vδ1+ human thymocytes. Their recognized antigens are unknown. The template was reverse-transcribed extracted RNA. Pooled V-gene forward primers with one constant-region reverse primer generated the CDR3 amplicons by multiplex PCR. TCRdb fed the multiplex PCR reads into CATT to redo clone calling. Among around 60,000 delta-chain clones listed, about 15% were seen once. Study results and limitations: Thymic TRG and TRD repertoires appeared highly polyclonal.

The sample taken for sequencing was Vdelta1+ gamma-delta thymocytes from the thymus. The subset was: FACS-sorted CD3+ TCRalphabeta- TCRVdelta1+ TCRVdelta2- thymocytes. These receptors all stem from a girl less than two years old who had congenital heart surgery.

The genes are TRAV29/DV5 and TRDJ1; 12 bases fit TRDD3. From germline, CDR1 is NSMFDY and CDR2 ISSIKDK. V dropped 0 bases and J dropped 10; count of bases not matched to a gene: 19. CDR3 length: 18 amino acids. This CDR3 reads CAASASTSKLGDTRGLIF. The DNA of the CDR3 is TGTGCAGCAAGCGCGTCGACTTCTAAACTGGGGGATACTCGGGGACTCATCTTT.

This clone was seen more than once but under ten times. This chain uses TRDV2 with TRDJ1, with TRDD3 matching 9 bases. V lost 2 bases and J lost 0; bases outside the gene matches: 18. Germline V gene lookup returns CDR1 GEAIGNYY and CDR2 EKD. The CDR3 length is 20 residues. CDR3 sequence (DNA): TGTGCCTGTGACAGACCCCACACCTCCGTCTGGGGGATCTACACCGATAAACTCATCTTT. Protein: CACDRPHTSVWGIYTDKLIF.

This chain links TRDV1 with TRDJ1; maybe TRDD2 (6 bases). This CDR3 contains 19 residues. Germline V gene lookup returns CDR1 TSWWSYY and CDR2 QGS. V was trimmed by 0 bases and J by 1 base, leaving 21 bases between them. The CDR3 DNA reads as TGTGCTCTTGGGGAACTAGAATATCGTCCTACCACTACCACCGATAAACTCATCTTT. Translated: CALGELEYRPTTTTDKLIF.